This entry lists 28 T cell receptor beta chains sequenced from one sample in a study of OX40 agonist ivuxolimab in advanced cancers. TCRdb keeps only in-frame clones here, not all; method: immunoSEQ multiplex PCR. Of tens of thousands of clones listed, roughly 89% are singletons. The material was CD4+ or CD8+ T cells sorted from blood, obtained in a trial of the OX40 agonist ivuxolimab. These receptors were obtained from an adult with an advanced solid tumor such as melanoma, head and neck, liver or kidney cancer.

This clone occurred a few times. The J gene is TRBJ1-1, the V gene TRBV28, with no clear D. This CDR3 is built from 13 residues. With 5 bases removed from V and 2 bases from J, the gap between germline ends came to 9 bases. Germline-derived CDR1 and CDR2 are MDHEN and SYDVKM. The chain's CDR3 is CASSLPQNTEAFF. In DNA form, the CDR3 reads TGTGCCAGCAGTCTCCCCCAAAACACTGAAGCTTTCTTT. Combining the CDR3 with reference TRBV28 and TRBJ1-1 gives the whole variable domain DVKVTQSSRYLVKRTGEKVFLECVQDMDHENMFWYRQDPGLGLRLIYFSYDVKMKEKGDIPEGYSVSREKKERFSLILESASTNQTSMYLCASSLPQNTEAFFGQGTRLTVV.

This clone was counted a few times. The chain recombines TRBV5-1 with TRBJ1-1; D is possibly TRBD1 (6 bases). From germline, CDR1 is SGHRS and CDR2 YFSETQ. The CDR3 covers 15 residues. Trimming pared 0 bases from V and 4 bases from J, leaving 13 bases between. Here the CDR3 DNA reads TGCGCCAGCAGCTTGGGAGTGACAGGATTCACTGAAGCTTTCTTT. Translating it yields CASSLGVTGFTEAFF.

This chain connects TRBV5-4 to TRBJ2-3; 7 bases fit TRBD1. V was clipped by 3 bases and J by 3 bases; unmatched bases: 7. The CDR3 contains 15 residues. In germline, CDR1 is SGHNT, CDR2 YYREEE (reference sequence). Written as DNA, the CDR3 is TGTGCCAGCAGCTCACCGGGACAGACGACAGATACGCAGTATTTT. Protein sequence: CASSSPGQTTDTQYF.

The CDR3 DNA reads TGTGCCAGCTCACCGAAGGACAGGCAGTACCAAGAGACCCAGTACTTC. Its protein product is CASSPKDRQYQETQYF. The chain joins TRBV18 to TRBJ2-5, with 7 bases lining up with TRBD1. Germline CDR1 KGHSH, CDR2 LQKENI. V lost 3 bases to trimming and J lost 0 bases; unmatched junction nucleotides: 7. The length of the CDR3 is 16 residues.

The gene calls are TRBV11-2 and TRBJ1-2; TRBD1 might be the D (6 bases). Germline CDR1 reads SGHAT; CDR2 reads FQNNGV. With 4 bases removed from V and 0 bases from J, the gap between germline ends came to 18 bases. There are 17 residues in the CDR3. CDR3 protein: CASSSSFGGGANYGYTF. The CDR3 region has the DNA TGTGCCAGCAGCTCCTCGTTTGGAGGGGGGGCTAACTATGGCTACACCTTC.

The rearrangement links TRBV12-5 to TRBJ2-7; the D is unclear. Per the germline V gene, CDR1 is LGHNT and CDR2 is FRNRAP. CDR3 length equals 13 residues. V lost 6 bases and J lost 1, with 10 bases in between. For the CDR3, the DNA is TGTGCTAGTGGCTTCAGTGATTCCTACGAGCAGTACTTC. This sequence encodes CASGFSDSYEQYF.

V usage is TRBV6-6 and J usage is TRBJ2-3, with 7 positions matching TRBD1. Germline CDR1 reads MNHNY; CDR2 reads SVGAGI (reference sequence). The CDR3 is 15 amino acids. Trimming took 6 bases from V and 11 from J; bases not matched to a gene: 17. The CDR3 loop is CASSRNAGTDDLQYF. As DNA, the CDR3 is TGTGCCAGCAGCCGGAATGCCGGGACAGATGATTTGCAGTATTTT.

The rearrangement links TRBV7-2 to TRBJ2-7; no clear D gene. With 3 bases removed from V and 5 bases from J, the gap between germline ends came to 11 bases. The CDR3 totals 13 residues. Germline CDR1 SGHTA, CDR2 FQGNSA. CDR3 DNA sequence: TGTGCCAGCAGCTTTAGGCCCATCGACGAGCAGTACTTC. It encodes CASSFRPIDEQYF.

The rearrangement links TRBV14 to TRBJ2-2, with D perhaps matching TRBD2 (5 bases). Germline V gene lookup returns CDR1 SGHDN and CDR2 FVKESK. This CDR3 is built from 15 residues. V was cut by 3 bases and J by 7 bases, with 15 bases left in between. DNA for the CDR3: TGTGCCAGCAGCCACCCCACGGAGGTCGTCGGGGAGCTGTTTTTT. As protein: CASSHPTEVVGELFF.

The J gene is TRBJ1-3, the V gene TRBV5-1; D may be TRBD1 (6 bases). Deletions cut 5 bases from V and 7 bases from J, with 16 bases between. This CDR3 has 14 residues. Germline CDR1 is SGHRS and CDR2 is YFSETQ. The CDR3 sequence is CASRLTGSGNTIYF. CDR3 bases: TGCGCCAGCAGATTAACAGGGTCGGGGAACACCATATATTTT. Supplemented by reference TRBV5-1 and TRBJ1-3, the full variable domain reads KAGVTQTPRYLIKTRGQQVTLSCSPISGHRSVSWYQQTPGQGLQFLFEYFSETQRNKGNFPGRFSGRQFSNSRSEMNVSTLELGDSALYLCASRLTGSGNTIYFGEGSWLTVV.

The V gene is TRBV7-2, the J gene TRBJ2-2; 8 bases are a match to TRBD1. This CDR3 contains 14 residues. Germline CDR1 is SGHTA and CDR2 is FQGNSA. V lost 3 bases and J lost 7; bases outside the gene matches: 4. Written as DNA, the CDR3 is TGTGCCAGCAGCTTTGGGACAGGAAGCGGGGAGCTGTTTTTT. The encoded protein is CASSFGTGSGELFF.

The gene calls are TRBV27 and TRBJ1-1, with a weak D call TRBD1 (5 bases). The germline V gene encodes CDR1 MNHEY and CDR2 SMNVEV (reference sequence). Trimming pared 4 bases from V and 6 bases from J, leaving 12 bases between. This CDR3 is built from 13 residues. The CDR3 loop reads CASSSSGYSEAFF. The DNA for the CDR3 is TGTGCCAGCAGTTCATCAGGGTATTCTGAAGCTTTCTTT.

This sequence joins TRBV15 and TRBJ2-7; D may be TRBD1 or TRBD2 (5 bases each). V was cut by 1 base and J by 0 bases, with 13 bases left in between. Germline-derived CDR1 and CDR2 are LNHNV and YYDKDF (reference sequence). The CDR3 sequence is 16 residues long. CDR3 in DNA: TGTGCCACCAGCAGAGGTCACGATGGGACCTCCTACGAGCAGTACTTC. Translation gives CATSRGHDGTSYEQYF.

Details on this clone: Since the CDR3 does not end with the conserved phenylalanine or tryptophan, this likely comes from a read error. The rearrangement uses TRBV6-1 and TRBJ1-6, with D possibly matching TRBD1 (5 bases). This CDR3 has 14 residues. Germline loops: CDR1 MNHNS, CDR2 SASEGT. V lost 9 bases and J 5 bases, leaving 14 bases between the germline ends. The CDR3 DNA sequence: TGTGCCAGTACAGGTCGGGGGGATAATTCACCCCTCCACCTT. This encodes CASTGRGDNSPLHL.

The V gene is TRBV11-3, the J gene TRBJ2-1; D is possibly TRBD2 (5 bases). This CDR3 has 15 residues. Germline CDR1 is SGHNT and CDR2 is YENEEA. The ends were cut back, 4 bases at V and 0 bases at J, with 10 bases in the middle. As DNA, the CDR3 is TGTGCCAGCAGCTCCGGGGTAAGCTCCTACAATGAGCAGTTCTTC. Amino acids: CASSSGVSSYNEQFF.

This chain links TRBV27 with TRBJ1-2; D is uncertain. The V end was cut by 7 bases, the J end by 0 bases, with 21 bases between. This CDR3 is built from 17 residues. Germline assignment: CDR1 MNHEY and CDR2 SMNVEV (reference sequence). Written as DNA, the CDR3 is TGTGCCAGCACCGCGGGAGTGGGCCGTCGAGCTAACTATGGCTACACCTTC. Its translation is CASTAGVGRRANYGYTF.

The CDR3 here is CAISAGLAYNEQFF. The CDR3 DNA reads as TGTGCCATCAGTGCGGGACTAGCCTACAATGAGCAGTTCTTC. J is TRBJ2-1 and V is TRBV10-3, with 8 bases lining up with TRBD2. The CDR3 totals 14 residues. Germline-derived CDR1 and CDR2 are ENHRY and SYGVKD. V trimming: 4 bases; J trimming: 2 bases; junction bases outside the gene matches: 1.

The chain recombines TRBV5-4 with TRBJ2-5; D gene uncertain. CDR3 size: 15 residues. In germline, CDR1 is SGHNT, CDR2 YYREEE (reference sequence). V lost 4 bases and J lost 2, with 15 bases in between. The CDR3 loop is CASSPQPPRQETQYF. The CDR3 DNA sequence: TGTGCCAGCAGCCCGCAACCCCCGCGGCAAGAGACCCAGTACTTC.

A remark on this clone: The junction and the germline gene differ at one end; a read error may be behind it. The gene calls are TRBV19 and TRBJ2-7, with D tentatively TRBD2 (5 bases). CDR1 and CDR2 from the germline V gene are LNHDA and SQIVND (reference sequence). The CDR3 contains 12 residues. In DNA, the CDR3 is TGTGCCAATAGTTCCGGGACCTACGAGCAGTACTTC. Translated: CANSSGTYEQYF.

V gene TRBV11-2 combines with J gene TRBJ2-1; TRBD2 matches 7 bases. This CDR3 comprises 19 residues. The germline V gene has CDR1 SGHAT and CDR2 FQNNGV. V trimming: 6 bases; J trimming: 5 bases; junction bases outside the gene matches: 22. The CDR3 DNA reads TGTGCCAGCAGTTCAGACGGGATACCACGGGGAGGGGCTAACAATGAGCAGTTCTTC. Translated: CASSSDGIPRGGANNEQFF.

This clone is a singleton in its sample. This chain uses TRBV6-5 with TRBJ1-2, with 7 positions matching TRBD1. The CDR3 length is 14 residues. V was pared by 1 base and J by 8 bases, with 7 bases of the junction left unmatched. CDR1 and CDR2 from the germline V gene are MNHEY and SVGAGI. CDR3 sequence: CASSYFQTGSGYTF. CDR3 bases: TGTGCCAGCAGTTACTTCCAGACAGGGTCGGGCTACACCTTC.

The V call is TRBV6-1, the J call TRBJ1-1; D uncertain. Trimming pared 7 bases from V and 0 bases from J, leaving 12 bases between. Germline loops: CDR1 MNHNS, CDR2 SASEGT. The length of the CDR3 is 14 residues. The CDR3 region is CASKGFIMNTEAFF. CDR3 nucleotide sequence: TGTGCCAGCAAGGGCTTCATCATGAACACTGAAGCTTTCTTT.

The chain couples TRBV10-3 to TRBJ1-5; 7 bases align to TRBD1. The ends lost 3 bases at V and 4 bases at J; junction bases unmatched: 3. The CDR3 length is 14 residues. CDR1 and CDR2 (germline): ENHRY, SYGVKD. For the CDR3, the DNA is TGTGCCATCAGTGAAGGACAGGAAAATCAGCCCCAGCATTTT. It is translated as CAISEGQENQPQHF.

The CDR3, as DNA: TGCGCCAGCAGCCCTGGTGCGGGGTCTGGCTACACCTTC. Amino acid sequence: CASSPGAGSGYTF. This chain connects TRBV5-1 to TRBJ1-2; no definite D call. CDR1 and CDR2 from the germline V gene are SGHRS and YFSETQ. The V and J ends lost 4 bases and 7 bases respectively, with 14 bases between them. This CDR3 is 13 amino acids long.

This rearrangement joins TRBV15 to TRBJ2-1; no clear D. V was clipped by 0 bases and J by 0 bases, with 9 bases between them. Germline values: CDR1 LNHNV, CDR2 YYDKDF (reference sequence). The CDR3 has 16 amino acids. CDR3 nucleotide sequence: TGTGCCACCAGCAGAGAGGTATACAGCTCCTACAATGAGCAGTTCTTC. Translating gives CATSREVYSSYNEQFF.

J is TRBJ1-1 and V is TRBV18, with 7 bases identical to TRBD1. The J segment lost 11 bases and the V segment lost 6 bases, leaving 9 bases of the junction unmatched. CDR1 is KGHSH, CDR2 LQKENI, per germline. The CDR3 loop spans 12 amino acids. The CDR3 DNA reads TGTGCCAGCTCCCTTAGAGGGGGCCCCGCTTTCTTT. This sequence encodes CASSLRGGPAFF.

The V gene is TRBV11-2, the J gene TRBJ1-3; D remains ambiguous. The CDR3 contains 13 residues. Germline V CDR1 and CDR2: SGHAT, FQNNGV. The germline V and J ends were trimmed by 6 bases and 2 bases, with 8 bases remaining between them. Here the CDR3 reads CASRKVTGNTIYF. CDR3 in DNA: TGTGCCAGCAGAAAGGTCACTGGAAACACCATATATTTT.

This chain links TRBV14 with TRBJ2-5, with 11 positions matching TRBD1. V lost 3 bases to trimming and J lost 5 bases; unmatched junction nucleotides: 5. The V gene's germline CDR1 is SGHDN and CDR2 FVKESK. The CDR3 contains 15 residues. This CDR3 is CASSHWTGGRETQYF. The DNA for the CDR3 is TGTGCCAGCAGCCACTGGACAGGGGGCAGGGAGACCCAGTACTTC.